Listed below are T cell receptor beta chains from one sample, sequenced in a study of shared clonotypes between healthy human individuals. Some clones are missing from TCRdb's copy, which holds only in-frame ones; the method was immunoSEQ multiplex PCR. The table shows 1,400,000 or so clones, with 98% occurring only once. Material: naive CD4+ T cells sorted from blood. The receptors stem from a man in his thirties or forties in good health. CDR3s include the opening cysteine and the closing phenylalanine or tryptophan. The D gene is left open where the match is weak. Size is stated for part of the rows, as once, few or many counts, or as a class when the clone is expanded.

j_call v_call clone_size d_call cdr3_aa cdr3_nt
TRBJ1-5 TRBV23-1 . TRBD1 CASSQSYSYRGSNQPQHF TGCGCCAGCAGTCAATCGTATTCATACAGGGGTAGCAATCAGCCCCAGCATTTT
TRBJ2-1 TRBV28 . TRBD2 CASSTSGGRAYNEQFF TGTGCCAGCAGTACATCGGGCGGGAGGGCCTACAATGAGCAGTTCTTC
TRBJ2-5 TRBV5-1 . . CASSLVGGIQETQYF TGCGCCAGCAGCTTGGTGGGGGGAATCCAAGAGACCCAGTACTTC
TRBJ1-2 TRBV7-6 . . CASSLEAGNYGYTF TGTGCCAGCAGCTTAGAGGCGGGTAACTATGGCTACACCTTC
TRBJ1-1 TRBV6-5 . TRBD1 CASSLGQDEAFF TGTGCCAGCAGCCTGGGACAGGACGAAGCTTTCTTT
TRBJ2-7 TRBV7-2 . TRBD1 CASSTRTGGAYEQYF TGTGCCAGCAGCACCCGGACAGGTGGGGCCTACGAGCAGTACTTC
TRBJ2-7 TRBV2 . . CASSLDIPYEQYF TGTGCCAGCAGTCTGGACATCCCCTACGAGCAGTACTTC
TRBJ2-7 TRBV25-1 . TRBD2 CASSGLAGHYEQYF TGTGCCAGCAGTGGACTAGCGGGGCACTACGAGCAGTACTTC
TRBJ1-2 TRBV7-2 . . CASSPPGVFYGYTF TGTGCCAGCAGCCCCCCGGGGGTGTTCTATGGCTACACCTTC
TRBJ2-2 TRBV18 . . CASSPPAGTPLTGELFF TGTGCCAGCTCACCACCGGCCGGGACTCCACTCACCGGGGAGCTGTTTTTT
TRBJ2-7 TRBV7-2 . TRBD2 CASSLGSGSSYEQYF TGTGCCAGCAGCTTAGGTAGCGGGTCCTCCTACGAGCAGTACTTC
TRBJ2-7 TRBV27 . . CASSLNGRSYEQYF TGTGCCAGCAGTTTAAACGGGAGAAGCTACGAGCAGTACTTC
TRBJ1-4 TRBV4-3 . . CASSQVQKSSTNEKLFF TGCGCCAGCAGCCAAGTACAGAAGTCCTCAACTAATGAAAAACTGTTTTTT
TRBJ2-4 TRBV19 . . CASKPKNIQYF TGTGCCAGTAAACCCAAAAACATTCAGTACTTC
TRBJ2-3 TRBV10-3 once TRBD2 CAISDGLAGVTDTQYF TGTGCCATCAGCGACGGACTAGCGGGAGTCACAGATACGCAGTATTTT
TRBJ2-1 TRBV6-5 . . CASSFLVSSYNEQFF TGTGCCAGCAGTTTTCTAGTTTCCTCCTACAATGAGCAGTTCTTC
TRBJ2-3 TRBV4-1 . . CASSQDQSTDTQYF TGCGCCAGCAGCCAAGATCAAAGCACAGATACGCAGTATTTT
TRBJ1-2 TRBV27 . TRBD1 CASSWDRAAQHTF TGTGCCAGCAGTTGGGACAGGGCAGCGCAGCACACCTTC
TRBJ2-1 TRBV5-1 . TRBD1 CASSLEGQDYNEQFF TGCGCCAGCAGCTTGGAGGGACAGGACTACAATGAGCAGTTCTTC
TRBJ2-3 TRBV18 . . CASSPPPGDADTQYF TGTGCCAGCTCACCACCTCCGGGAGACGCAGATACGCAGTATTTT
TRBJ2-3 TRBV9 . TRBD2 CASSGSGGGADTQYF TGTGCCAGCAGCGGTAGCGGGGGAGGGGCAGATACGCAGTATTTT
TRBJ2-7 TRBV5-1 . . CAIVAGQTYEQYF TGCGCCATCGTAGCTGGACAGACCTACGAGCAGTACTTC
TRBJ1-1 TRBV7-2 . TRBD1 CASSPSTGYTEAFF TGTGCCAGCAGCCCCTCGACAGGGTACACTGAAGCTTTCTTT
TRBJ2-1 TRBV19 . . CASSIGDSPYNEQFF TGTGCCAGTAGTATAGGTGACAGCCCCTACAATGAGCAGTTCTTC